This T cell receptor (beta chain) was recorded in a study of blood T cells in healthy people across ages. This clonotype was counted a few times. Between the trimmed V and J ends, which lost 3 bases and 4 bases, there was a span of 13 bases. CDR3 size: 16 residues. CDR1 and CDR2 from the germline V gene are MNHEY and SMNVEV (reference sequence). Through a sample-barcoded 5' primer and a J-beta primer mix, a second PCR was run for roughly 6 to 12 cycles. TCRdb passed the 5' RACE reads through MiXCR, listing each CDR3 protein once. The repertoire holds around 700,000 distinct CDR3 sequences, with roughly 25% as singletons. These data also formed part of another study, on T cells of mothers and their children. From that paper: RNA extracted was entirely used for cDNA synthesis, roughly 1.6 ug per 15 ul. Every mother supplied over 9 million TCR beta CDR3 reads and every child around 3 million.

The clonotype comes from a boy between 5 and 17 years old in good health. The sample was blood. V is TRBV27 and J is TRBJ1-6, with D possibly TRBD1 on 5 matching bases. CDR3 protein: CASSFDSGAYNSPLHF. CDR3 coding DNA: TGTGCCAGCAGTTTCGACAGCGGGGCATATAATTCACCCCTCCACTTT.